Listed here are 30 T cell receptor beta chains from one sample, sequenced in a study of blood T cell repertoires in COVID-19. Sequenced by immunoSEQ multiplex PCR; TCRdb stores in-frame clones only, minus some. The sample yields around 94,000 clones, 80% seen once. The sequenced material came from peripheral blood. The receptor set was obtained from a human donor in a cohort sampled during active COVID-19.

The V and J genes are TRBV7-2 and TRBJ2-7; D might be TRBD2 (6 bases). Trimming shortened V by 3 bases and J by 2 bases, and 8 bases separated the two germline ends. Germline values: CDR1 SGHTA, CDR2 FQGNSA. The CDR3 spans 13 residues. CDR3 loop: CASSLTGAYEQYF. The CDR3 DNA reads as TGTGCCAGCAGCTTGACGGGAGCCTACGAGCAGTACTTC.

CDR3 protein: CASSEPGLGLYEQYF. The CDR3 DNA is TGTGCCAGCAGTGAACCGGGACTAGGACTCTACGAGCAGTACTTC. The chain joins TRBV25-1 to TRBJ2-7, with 8 bases matching TRBD2. Trimming cost V 2 bases and J 3 bases; bases outside gene matches: 6. The CDR3 extends over 15 amino acids. Germline CDR1 MGHDK, CDR2 SYGVNS.

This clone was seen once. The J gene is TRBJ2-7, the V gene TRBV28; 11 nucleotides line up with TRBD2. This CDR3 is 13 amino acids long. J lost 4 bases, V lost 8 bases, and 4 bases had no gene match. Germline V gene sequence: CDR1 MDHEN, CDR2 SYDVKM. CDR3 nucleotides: TGTGCCAGCGGAGGGACTAGCGGTTACGAGCAGTACTTC. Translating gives CASGGTSGYEQYF.

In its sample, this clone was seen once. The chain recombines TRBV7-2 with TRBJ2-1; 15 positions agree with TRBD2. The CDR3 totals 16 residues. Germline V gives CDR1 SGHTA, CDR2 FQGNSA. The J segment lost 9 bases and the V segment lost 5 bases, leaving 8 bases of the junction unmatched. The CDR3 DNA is TGTGCCAGCAGCCCATGGACTAGCGGGAGGGCCGGTGAGCAGTTCTTC. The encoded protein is CASSPWTSGRAGEQFF.

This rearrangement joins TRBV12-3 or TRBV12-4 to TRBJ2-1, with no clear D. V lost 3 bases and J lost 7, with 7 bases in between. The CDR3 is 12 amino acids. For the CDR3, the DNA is TGTGCCAGCAGTTTTAACCGGAATGAGCAGTTCTTC. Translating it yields CASSFNRNEQFF.

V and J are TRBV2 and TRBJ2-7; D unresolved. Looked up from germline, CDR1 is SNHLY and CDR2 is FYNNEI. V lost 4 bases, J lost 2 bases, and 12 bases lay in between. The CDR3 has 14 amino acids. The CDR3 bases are TGTGCCAGCAGTGGATCCTCTCCTACCTACGAGCAGTACTTC. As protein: CASSGSSPTYEQYF.

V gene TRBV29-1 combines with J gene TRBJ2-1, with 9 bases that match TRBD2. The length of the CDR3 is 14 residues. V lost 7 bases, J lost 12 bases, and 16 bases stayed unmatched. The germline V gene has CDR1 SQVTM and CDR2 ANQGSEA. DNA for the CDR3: TGCAGCGCCATTTGGCTAGCGGGACACTCCGGGCAGTTCTTC. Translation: CSAIWLAGHSGQFF.

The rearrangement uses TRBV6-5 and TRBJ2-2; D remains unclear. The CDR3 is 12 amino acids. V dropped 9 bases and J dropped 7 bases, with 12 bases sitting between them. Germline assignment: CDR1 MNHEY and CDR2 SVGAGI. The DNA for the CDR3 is TGTGCCAGTCGACCGGGTATCGGGGAGCTGTTTTTT. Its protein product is CASRPGIGELFF.

DNA for the CDR3: TGTGCCAGCAGCCAATGGGGCCCTGAAAAACTGTTTTTT. It codes for CASSQWGPEKLFF. This chain connects TRBV3-1 (or the pseudogene TRBV3-2) to TRBJ1-4; maybe TRBD1 (5 bases). In germline, CDR1 is LGHDT, CDR2 YNNKEL (reference sequence). CDR3 length equals 13 residues. Trimming took off 2 bases at V and 7 bases at J, with 8 bases between the two ends.

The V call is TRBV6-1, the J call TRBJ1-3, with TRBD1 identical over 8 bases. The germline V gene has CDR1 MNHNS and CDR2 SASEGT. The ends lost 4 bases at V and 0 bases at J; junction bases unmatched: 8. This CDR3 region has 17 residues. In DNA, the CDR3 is TGTGCCAGCAGTGTTGCAGGGGGCCTCAGCTCTGGAAACACCATATATTTT. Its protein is CASSVAGGLSSGNTIYF.

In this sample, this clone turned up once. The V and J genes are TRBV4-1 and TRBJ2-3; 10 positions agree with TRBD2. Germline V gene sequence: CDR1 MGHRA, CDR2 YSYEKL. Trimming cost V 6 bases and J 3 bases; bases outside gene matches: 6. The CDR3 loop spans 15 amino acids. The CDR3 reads CASRPTSGHTDTQYF. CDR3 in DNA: TGCGCCAGCAGACCGACTAGCGGGCATACAGATACGCAGTATTTT.

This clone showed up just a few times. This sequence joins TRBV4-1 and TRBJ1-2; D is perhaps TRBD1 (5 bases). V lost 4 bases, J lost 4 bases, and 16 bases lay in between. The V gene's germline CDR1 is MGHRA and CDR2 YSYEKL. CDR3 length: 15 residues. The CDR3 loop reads CASSPQLGEGYGYTF. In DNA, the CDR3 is TGCGCCAGCAGCCCTCAGCTAGGGGAGGGCTATGGCTACACCTTC.

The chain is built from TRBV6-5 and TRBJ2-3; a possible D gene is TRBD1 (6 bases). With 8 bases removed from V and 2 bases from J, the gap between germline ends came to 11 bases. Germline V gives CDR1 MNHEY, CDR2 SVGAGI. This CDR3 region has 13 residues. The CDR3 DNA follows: TGTGCCAGCCTGAGGGGGTCCACAGATACGCAGTATTTT. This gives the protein CASLRGSTDTQYF.

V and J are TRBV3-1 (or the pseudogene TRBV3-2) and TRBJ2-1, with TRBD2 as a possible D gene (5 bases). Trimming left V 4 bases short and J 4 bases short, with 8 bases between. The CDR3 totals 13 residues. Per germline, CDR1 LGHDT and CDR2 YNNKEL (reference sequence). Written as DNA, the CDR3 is TGTGCCAGCAGCCCAGACTATTACAATGAGCAGTTCTTC. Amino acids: CASSPDYYNEQFF.

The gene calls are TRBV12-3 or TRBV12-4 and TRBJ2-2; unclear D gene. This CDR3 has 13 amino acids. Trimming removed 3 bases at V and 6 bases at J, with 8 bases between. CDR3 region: CASSLQVAGELFF. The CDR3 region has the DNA TGTGCCAGCAGTTTGCAGGTTGCCGGGGAGCTGTTTTTT.

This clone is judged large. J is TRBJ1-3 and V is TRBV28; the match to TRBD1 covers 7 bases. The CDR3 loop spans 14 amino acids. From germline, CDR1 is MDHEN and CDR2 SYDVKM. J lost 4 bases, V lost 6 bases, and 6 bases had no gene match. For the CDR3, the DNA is TGTGCCAGCAGCCCACCGACAGGGGGAAACACCATATATTTT. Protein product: CASSPPTGGNTIYF.

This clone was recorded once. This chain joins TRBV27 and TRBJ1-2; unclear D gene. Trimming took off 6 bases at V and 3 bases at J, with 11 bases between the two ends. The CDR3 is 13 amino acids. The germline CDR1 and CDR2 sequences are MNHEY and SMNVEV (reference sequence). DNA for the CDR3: TGTGCCAGCAGAGTCGGGAGGGACTATGGCTACACCTTC. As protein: CASRVGRDYGYTF.

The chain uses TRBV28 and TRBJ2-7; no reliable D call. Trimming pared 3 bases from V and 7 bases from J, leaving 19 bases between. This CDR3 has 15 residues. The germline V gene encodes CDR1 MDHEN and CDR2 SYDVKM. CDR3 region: CASSLMVRRSGEQYF. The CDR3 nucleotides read TGTGCCAGCAGTTTGATGGTCAGGCGCTCTGGGGAGCAGTACTTC.

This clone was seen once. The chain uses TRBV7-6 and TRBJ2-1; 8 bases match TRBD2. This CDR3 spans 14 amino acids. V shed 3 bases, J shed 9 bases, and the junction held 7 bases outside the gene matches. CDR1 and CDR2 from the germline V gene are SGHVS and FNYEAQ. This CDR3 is CASSFLAGTGEQFF. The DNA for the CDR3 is TGTGCCAGCAGCTTCTTAGCGGGGACCGGTGAGCAGTTCTTC.

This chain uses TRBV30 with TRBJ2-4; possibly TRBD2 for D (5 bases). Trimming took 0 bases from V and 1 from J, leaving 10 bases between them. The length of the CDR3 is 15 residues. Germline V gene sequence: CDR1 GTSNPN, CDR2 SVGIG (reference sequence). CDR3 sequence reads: CAWSVLGRAKNIQYF. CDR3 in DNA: TGTGCCTGGAGTGTACTAGGCAGGGCCAAAAACATTCAGTACTTC.

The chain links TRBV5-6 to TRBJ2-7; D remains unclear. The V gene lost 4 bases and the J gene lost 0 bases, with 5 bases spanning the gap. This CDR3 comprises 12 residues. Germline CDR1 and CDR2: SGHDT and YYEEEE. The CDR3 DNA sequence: TGTGCCAGCAGCCAGGTCTCCTACGAGCAGTACTTC. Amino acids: CASSQVSYEQYF.

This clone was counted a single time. DNA for the CDR3: TGCGCCAGCAGCTGGGGACAGGGAGGGCAACAAGAGACCCAGTACTTC. Translated, it gives CASSWGQGGQQETQYF. The rearrangement links TRBV5-1 to TRBJ2-5; 9 nucleotides match TRBD1. Germline lookup yields CDR1 SGHRS and CDR2 YFSETQ. The junction had 8 bases not matched to a gene; V was cut back by 3 bases and J by 2 bases. This CDR3 has 16 amino acids.

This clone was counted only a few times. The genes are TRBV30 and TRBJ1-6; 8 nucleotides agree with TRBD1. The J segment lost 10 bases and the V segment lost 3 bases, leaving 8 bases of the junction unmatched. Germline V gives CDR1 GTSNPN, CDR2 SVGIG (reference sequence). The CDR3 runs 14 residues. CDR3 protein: CAWSGGPGGSPLHF. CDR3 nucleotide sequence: TGTGCCTGGAGCGGGGGGCCAGGGGGCTCACCCCTCCACTTT. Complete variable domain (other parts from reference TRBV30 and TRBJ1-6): SQTIHQWPATLVQPVGSPLSLECTVEGTSNPNLYWYRQAAGRGLQLLFYSVGIGQISSEVPQNLSASRPQDRQFILSSKKLLLSDSGFYLCAWSGGPGGSPLHFGNGTRLTVT.

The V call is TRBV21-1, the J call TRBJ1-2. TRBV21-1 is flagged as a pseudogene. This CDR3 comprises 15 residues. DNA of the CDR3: TGTGCCAGCAGCAAAGCGCTACGGGCGGGAAATGGCTACACCTTC. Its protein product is CASSKALRAGNGYTF.

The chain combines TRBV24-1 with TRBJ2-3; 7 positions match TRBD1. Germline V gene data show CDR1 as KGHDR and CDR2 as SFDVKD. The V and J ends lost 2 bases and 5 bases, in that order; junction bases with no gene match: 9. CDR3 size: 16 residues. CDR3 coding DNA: TGTGCCACCAGTGATTCGTCGACAGGGTCGAGAGATACGCAGTATTTT. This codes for CATSDSSTGSRDTQYF.

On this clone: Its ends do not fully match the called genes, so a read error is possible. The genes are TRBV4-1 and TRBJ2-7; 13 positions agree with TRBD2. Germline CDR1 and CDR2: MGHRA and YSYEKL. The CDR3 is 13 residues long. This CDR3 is CASSQDQGLAGVF. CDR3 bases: TGCGCCAGCAGCCAAGATCAAGGACTAGCGGGAGTTTTC.

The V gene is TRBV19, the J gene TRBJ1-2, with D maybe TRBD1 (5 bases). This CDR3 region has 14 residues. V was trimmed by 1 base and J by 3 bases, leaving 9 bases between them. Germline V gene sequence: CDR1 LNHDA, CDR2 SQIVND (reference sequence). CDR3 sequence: CASSIVGVHYGYTF. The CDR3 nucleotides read TGTGCCAGTAGTATAGTAGGGGTGCACTATGGCTACACCTTC.

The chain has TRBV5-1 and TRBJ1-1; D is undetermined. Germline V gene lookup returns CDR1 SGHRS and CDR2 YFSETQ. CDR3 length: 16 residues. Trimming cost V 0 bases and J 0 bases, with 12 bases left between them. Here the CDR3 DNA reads TGCGCCAGCAGCTTGGACTCAGGTACGGTGAACACTGAAGCTTTCTTT. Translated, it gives CASSLDSGTVNTEAFF. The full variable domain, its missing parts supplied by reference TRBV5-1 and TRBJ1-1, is KAGVTQTPRYLIKTRGQQVTLSCSPISGHRSVSWYQQTPGQGLQFLFEYFSETQRNKGNFPGRFSGRQFSNSRSEMNVSTLELGDSALYLCASSLDSGTVNTEAFFGQGTRLTVV.

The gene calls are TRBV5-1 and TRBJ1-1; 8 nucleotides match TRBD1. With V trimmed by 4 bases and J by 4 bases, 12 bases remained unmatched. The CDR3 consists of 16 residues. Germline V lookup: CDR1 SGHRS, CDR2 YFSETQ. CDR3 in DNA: TGCGCCAGCAGCCTACGACAGGGGAGGGCGACCACTGAAGCTTTCTTT. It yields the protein CASSLRQGRATTEAFF.

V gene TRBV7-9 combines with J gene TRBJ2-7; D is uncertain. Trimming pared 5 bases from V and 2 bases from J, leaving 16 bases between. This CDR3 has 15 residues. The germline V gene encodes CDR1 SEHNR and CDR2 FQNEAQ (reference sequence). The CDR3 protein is CASSLSTWRAYEQYF. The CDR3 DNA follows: TGTGCCAGCAGCCTCTCGACTTGGAGAGCCTACGAGCAGTACTTC.